One and the same sample provided the 16 T cell receptor beta chains below, sequenced in a study of blood T cell repertoires in COVID-19. The table came from immunoSEQ multiplex PCR; TCRdb's copy has only in-frame clones and leaves some out. The sample includes hundreds of thousands of clones, 86% seen only once; the top ten take almost 1.5%. Sequencing was done on a sample of peripheral blood. All receptors derive from a woman aged 25-40 years with active or convalescent COVID-19.

The chain is built from TRBV5-1 and TRBJ2-7, with 10 positions matching TRBD2. CDR3 length equals 18 residues. V trimming: 1 base; J trimming: 2 bases; junction bases outside the gene matches: 12. Germline-derived CDR1 and CDR2 are SGHRS and YFSETQ. The DNA for the CDR3 is TGCGCCAGCAGCTTGATTTTCAGCGGGGGGGCCGATACCTACGAGCAGTACTTC. Encoded protein: CASSLIFSGGADTYEQYF.

The chain combines TRBV3-1 (or the pseudogene TRBV3-2) with TRBJ1-6, with 9 bases identical to TRBD1. CDR1 LGHDT and CDR2 YNNKEL come from the germline V gene (reference sequence). J was trimmed by 8 bases and V by 5 bases; bases with no gene match: 4. The CDR3 is 14 amino acids. The CDR3 DNA reads as TGTGCCAGCAGCTCCCGGGACAGGGATTCACCCCTCCACTTT. This codes for CASSSRDRDSPLHF.

The chain employs TRBV6-5 and TRBJ1-1; D not resolved. This CDR3 contains 13 residues. The germline gives CDR1 MNHEY, CDR2 SVGAGI. V gave up 6 bases and J gave up 6 bases, with 14 bases separating them. As DNA, the CDR3 is TGTGCCAGCAGCAATACGGGGATCCCTGAAGCTTTCTTT. Translating gives CASSNTGIPEAFF.

The rearrangement joins TRBV5-8 to TRBJ2-3; no reliable D call. The CDR3 is made up of 13 amino acids. Germline lookup yields CDR1 SGHTS and CDR2 YDEGEE. Trimming cost V 3 bases and J 3 bases, with 8 bases left between them. The CDR3 sequence is CASSSTLTDTQYF. In DNA form, the CDR3 reads TGTGCCAGCAGCTCCACTCTTACAGATACGCAGTATTTT.

This chain links TRBV11-2 with TRBJ2-5; 11 nucleotides match TRBD1. V lost 1 base and J lost 4; bases outside the gene matches: 5. The CDR3 sequence is 16 residues long. CDR1 is SGHAT, CDR2 FQNNGV, per germline. The CDR3 is CASSLVGQGVRETQYF. In DNA, the CDR3 is TGTGCCAGCAGCTTAGTGGGACAGGGGGTCCGAGAGACCCAGTACTTC.

The chain is built from TRBV6-5 and TRBJ2-1; 9 bases fit TRBD1. V dropped 6 bases and J dropped 12; count of bases not matched to a gene: 12. Looked up from germline, CDR1 is MNHEY and CDR2 is SVGAGI. The CDR3 loop spans 14 amino acids. The CDR3 loop reads CASSSRDRARWQFF. The CDR3 DNA follows: TGTGCCAGCAGCTCCCGGGACAGGGCCCGATGGCAGTTCTTC.

This clone was picked up one time. The genes are TRBV7-9 and TRBJ2-1, with 11 bases aligning to TRBD2. V lost 2 bases to trimming and J lost 4 bases; unmatched junction nucleotides: 13. This CDR3 region has 19 residues. Germline CDR1 SEHNR, CDR2 FQNEAQ (reference sequence). This CDR3 is CASSLLRASGGPTYNEQFF. As DNA, the CDR3 is TGTGCCAGCAGCTTACTTCGCGCTAGCGGGGGGCCTACATACAATGAGCAGTTCTTC.

The V and J genes are TRBV11-2 and TRBJ1-5; the D is unclear. The CDR3 extends over 15 amino acids. Trimming removed 2 bases from V and 0 bases from J, with 8 bases in between. CDR1 and CDR2 (germline): SGHAT, FQNNGV. The CDR3 region has the DNA TGTGCCAGCAGCTTAAACAGTTATAGCAATCAGCCCCAGCATTTT. It codes for CASSLNSYSNQPQHF. The whole variable domain, filled in from reference TRBV11-2 and TRBJ1-5, reads EAGVAQSPRYKIIEKRQSVAFWCNPISGHATLYWYQQILGQGPKLLIQFQNNGVVDDSQLPKDRFSAERLKGVDSTLKIQPAKLEDSAVYLCASSLNSYSNQPQHFGDGTRLSIL.

The chain combines TRBV6-5 with TRBJ2-5, with D possibly matching TRBD2 (6 bases). CDR3 length: 15 residues. V lost 0 bases to trimming and J lost 1 base, with 9 bases between them. Germline V gene lookup returns CDR1 MNHEY and CDR2 SVGAGI. The CDR3 is CASSYSPGGQETQYF. The CDR3 DNA reads TGTGCCAGCAGTTACTCGCCCGGGGGCCAAGAGACCCAGTACTTC.

This chain uses TRBV19 with TRBJ1-1, with D tentatively TRBD1 (6 bases). Between the trimmed V and J ends, which lost 7 bases and 3 bases, there was a span of 9 bases. In germline, CDR1 is LNHDA, CDR2 SQIVND (reference sequence). CDR3 length: 12 residues. The CDR3 region is CASTRGDTEAFF. As DNA, the CDR3 is TGTGCCAGTACCAGGGGAGACACTGAAGCTTTCTTT.

The chain combines TRBV19 with TRBJ1-5; D gene ambiguous. CDR3 size: 13 residues. Germline-derived CDR1 and CDR2 are LNHDA and SQIVND (reference sequence). V lost 8 bases, J lost 3 bases, and 11 bases lay in between. The CDR3 spells CASSQVVNQPQHF. The CDR3, as DNA: TGTGCCAGTTCCCAGGTGGTCAATCAGCCCCAGCATTTT.

The chain combines TRBV28 with TRBJ2-7, with 8 bases aligning to TRBD1. There are 14 residues in the CDR3. The V gene's germline CDR1 is MDHEN and CDR2 SYDVKM. With 4 bases clipped from V and 7 bases from J, the junction kept 9 bases outside the gene matches. CDR3 in amino acids: CASSSGTGPWEQYF. CDR3 DNA: TGTGCCAGCAGTTCCGGGACAGGTCCCTGGGAGCAGTACTTC.

CDR3 in DNA: TGTGCCAGCAGCTTAGAATATCACAATAAAATCACCGAAGCTTTCTTT. This codes for CASSLEYHNKITEAFF. J is TRBJ1-1 and V is TRBV7-9; D gene uncertain. V lost 1 base, J lost 8 bases, and 20 bases lay in between. Germline V CDR1 and CDR2: SEHNR, FQNEAQ (reference sequence). This CDR3 has 16 amino acids.

The chain uses TRBV18 and TRBJ1-2; D not resolved. The germline V gene has CDR1 KGHSH and CDR2 LQKENI. The length of the CDR3 is 13 residues. V gave up 5 bases and J gave up 4 bases, with 11 bases separating them. The CDR3 coding sequence is TGTGCCAGCTCATCTCCAGAAAGCTATGGCTACACCTTC. Its protein is CASSSPESYGYTF. The variable domain in full, completed from reference TRBV18 and TRBJ1-2, reads NAGVMQNPRHLVRRRGQEARLRCSPMKGHSHVYWYRQLPEEGLKFMVYLQKENIIDESGMPKERFSAEFPKEGPSILRIQQVVRGDSAAYFCASSSPESYGYTFGSGTRLTVV.

This clone showed up just a few times. The V gene is TRBV14, the J gene TRBJ1-2; 10 nucleotides line up with TRBD1. CDR3 length: 15 residues. Trimming cost V 10 bases and J 4 bases; bases outside gene matches: 12. The germline V gene has CDR1 SGHDN and CDR2 FVKESK. For the CDR3, the DNA is TGTGCCACCACACCTGGGACAGGGGTTGGCTATGGCTACACCTTC. Residues: CATTPGTGVGYGYTF.

The chain has TRBV30 and TRBJ1-1; D ambiguous. V shed 7 bases and J shed 1 base, with 13 bases lying between them. Germline V CDR1 and CDR2: GTSNPN, SVGIG (reference sequence). CDR3 length equals 13 residues. The CDR3 DNA reads TGTGCCTTTCGGGGTGAACGGAACACTGAAGCTTTCTTT. It encodes CAFRGERNTEAFF.